These 22 T cell receptor beta chains were all obtained from the same sample, sequenced in a study of blood T cell repertoires in COVID-19. Clones were read by immunoSEQ multiplex PCR, and TCRdb kept only the in-frame ones, dropping some. The sample contains a few hundred thousand clones, approximately 89% of which appear only once. The sample taken for sequencing was PBMCs or T cells enriched from blood (not recorded which). The receptors were gathered from a woman under 40 who had recovered from COVID-19.

This chain connects TRBV5-4 to TRBJ2-7, with D uncertain. The CDR3 has 13 amino acids. V gave up 6 bases and J gave up 5 bases, with 15 bases separating them. The germline gives CDR1 SGHNT, CDR2 YYREEE (reference sequence). Here the CDR3 reads CASTQTGSNEQYF. Written as DNA, the CDR3 is TGTGCCAGCACCCAGACTGGTTCGAACGAGCAGTACTTC.

This clone appeared once. The chain has TRBV19 and TRBJ1-1; D not certain. Looked up from germline, CDR1 is LNHDA and CDR2 is SQIVND (reference sequence). The CDR3 is 14 residues long. Trimming cost V 1 base and J 6 bases, with 12 bases left between them. CDR3 amino acids: CASSIAHFVAEAFF. The CDR3 DNA reads as TGTGCCAGTAGTATAGCCCACTTTGTTGCTGAAGCTTTCTTT. The variable domain in full, with the rest retrieved from reference TRBV19 and TRBJ1-1, is DGGITQSPKYLFRKEGQNVTLSCEQNLNHDAMYWYRQDPGQGLRLIYYSQIVNDFQKGDIAEGYSVSREKKESFPLTVTSAQKNPTAFYLCASSIAHFVAEAFFGQGTRLTVV.

The rearrangement uses TRBV9 and TRBJ1-6, with 10 bases lining up with TRBD1. CDR3 length: 16 amino acids. V was pared by 6 bases and J by 8 bases, with 11 bases of the junction left unmatched. Looked up from germline, CDR1 is SGDLS and CDR2 is YYNGEE. DNA of the CDR3: TGTGCCAGCACCGTCCACCGGGACAGGGGCGATTCACCCCTCCACTTT. It translates to CASTVHRDRGDSPLHF.

The rearrangement links TRBV7-9 to TRBJ1-4, with 10 bases identical to TRBD1. Trimming at V came to 2 bases and at J to 6 bases, leaving 3 bases not matched to a gene. The CDR3 loop spans 15 amino acids. Germline-derived CDR1 and CDR2 are SEHNR and FQNEAQ (reference sequence). CDR3 residues: CASSLFGTGDEKLFF. The CDR3 nucleotides read TGTGCCAGCAGCTTATTCGGGACAGGGGATGAAAAACTGTTTTTT.

The J gene is TRBJ1-4, the V gene TRBV27; unclear D gene. Germline V CDR1 and CDR2: MNHEY, SMNVEV (reference sequence). This CDR3 comprises 13 residues. With 8 bases removed from V and 8 bases from J, the gap between germline ends came to 15 bases. The CDR3 protein is CASRTPTREKLFF. The CDR3 DNA reads TGTGCCAGCCGGACTCCTACTCGGGAAAAACTGTTTTTT.

There are a few counts of this clone. The chain carries TRBV27 and TRBJ1-6, with D perhaps matching TRBD1 (6 bases). There are 15 residues in the CDR3. Germline CDR1 reads MNHEY; CDR2 reads SMNVEV (reference sequence). The germline V and J ends were trimmed by 6 bases and 8 bases, with 17 bases remaining between them. The CDR3 protein is CASRGLGGGDSPLHF. CDR3 DNA: TGTGCCAGCAGGGGTCTAGGGGGGGGCGATTCACCCCTCCACTTT.

This clone was picked up one time. The gene calls are TRBV7-2 and TRBJ1-3; 10 bases match TRBD1. Trimming at V came to 3 bases and at J to 0 bases, leaving 11 bases not matched to a gene. This CDR3 spans 19 amino acids. The germline CDR1 and CDR2 sequences are SGHTA and FQGNSA. The CDR3 coding sequence is TGTGCCAGCAGCTTGTCTCCCGGACAGGGGGACGGCTCTGGAAACACCATATATTTT. Its translation: CASSLSPGQGDGSGNTIYF.

This chain links TRBV18 with TRBJ2-1; 11 nucleotides align to TRBD1. This CDR3 spans 17 amino acids. Germline CDR1 and CDR2: KGHSH and LQKENI. V gave up 0 bases and J gave up 5 bases; unmatched junction bases: 6. The CDR3 loop is CASSPPSGTGGNNEQFF. The CDR3 nucleotides are TGTGCCAGCTCACCACCTTCCGGGACAGGGGGGAACAATGAGCAGTTCTTC.

Note on this clone: Other DNA sequences within the sample encode an identical CDR3. This chain links TRBV4-1 with TRBJ1-1, with a tentative D call TRBD1 (5 bases). V dropped 3 bases and J dropped 4 bases, with 15 bases sitting between them. CDR3 length: 15 residues. CDR1 and CDR2 from the germline V gene are MGHRA and YSYEKL. The chain's CDR3 is CASSHSQGLATEAFF. As DNA, the CDR3 is TGCGCCAGCAGCCATTCGCAGGGTCTTGCCACTGAAGCTTTCTTT.

The J gene is TRBJ2-3, the V gene TRBV7-3; a weak D match, TRBD1 (5 bases). The CDR3 length is 12 residues. The V end lost 2 bases, the J end lost 10 bases, and 10 bases lay between the germline ends. Germline V lookup: CDR1 SGHTA, CDR2 FQGTGA. For the CDR3, the DNA is TGTGCCAGCAGCTTATATCAGGGTCCGCAGTATTTT. This sequence encodes CASSLYQGPQYF.

The table lists this clone with a count of one. This chain uses TRBV6-5 with TRBJ1-1, with unresolved D. The CDR3 contains 14 residues. The germline gives CDR1 MNHEY, CDR2 SVGAGI. V was trimmed by 2 bases and J by 1 base, leaving 8 bases between them. CDR3 in DNA: TGTGCCAGCAGTTACGAGGGCCAGAACACTGAAGCTTTCTTT. The encoded protein is CASSYEGQNTEAFF.

This rearrangement joins TRBV28 to TRBJ1-1; TRBD1 aligns across 7 bases. Trimming at V came to 5 bases and at J to 3 bases, leaving 12 bases not matched to a gene. The CDR3 covers 16 residues. Germline values: CDR1 MDHEN, CDR2 SYDVKM. The CDR3 DNA follows: TGTGCCAGCAGTCCCCCCCGCGACAGGGTATACACTGAAGCTTTCTTT. Its translation is CASSPPRDRVYTEAFF.

J is TRBJ2-7 and V is TRBV10-3; the match to TRBD2 covers 8 bases. From germline, CDR1 is ENHRY and CDR2 SYGVKD. The ends lost 10 bases at V and 2 bases at J; junction bases unmatched: 16. CDR3 length: 16 amino acids. Written as DNA, the CDR3 is TGTGCCACCCGCGGCGAATTTAGCGGGAAGGCCTACGAGCAGTACTTC. This sequence encodes CATRGEFSGKAYEQYF.

This rearrangement joins TRBV6-5 to TRBJ1-1; no clear D gene. CDR3 length equals 15 residues. The V and J ends lost 0 bases and 5 bases respectively, with 13 bases between them. CDR1 MNHEY and CDR2 SVGAGI come from the germline V gene. CDR3 sequence reads: CASSYSDFSTTEAFF. DNA for the CDR3: TGTGCCAGCAGTTACTCGGACTTCTCCACGACTGAAGCTTTCTTT.

The chain employs TRBV24-1 and TRBJ1-2; D uncertain. Germline assignment: CDR1 KGHDR and CDR2 SFDVKD. Trimming cost V 5 bases and J 3 bases, with 6 bases left between them. This CDR3 is 12 amino acids long. The CDR3, as DNA: TGTGCCACCAGTGGTCCCTACTATGGCTACACCTTC. Amino acid sequence: CATSGPYYGYTF.

The chain is built from TRBV7-6 and TRBJ2-7, with D possibly being TRBD2 (5 bases). In germline, CDR1 is SGHVS, CDR2 FNYEAQ. The CDR3 has 14 residues. V dropped 2 bases and J dropped 5 bases, with 13 bases sitting between them. The CDR3 region has the DNA TGTGCCAGCAGCTTACTAGCTGTTGCGCACGAGCAGTACTTC. This gives the protein CASSLLAVAHEQYF.

The chain employs TRBV9 and TRBJ2-5, with 9 nucleotides matching TRBD2. Looked up from germline, CDR1 is SGDLS and CDR2 is YYNGEE. The ends lost 4 bases at V and 5 bases at J; junction bases unmatched: 9. The CDR3 has 15 amino acids. This CDR3 reads CASSTRLAVSETQYF. In nucleotides, the CDR3 is TGTGCCAGCAGCACCCGACTAGCGGTTTCCGAGACCCAGTACTTC.

The chain joins TRBV9 to TRBJ2-5, with a weak D call TRBD1 (6 bases). The V end was cut by 0 bases, the J end by 7 bases, with 13 bases between. Per the germline V gene, CDR1 is SGDLS and CDR2 is YYNGEE. The CDR3 covers 14 residues. This CDR3 reads CASSVDPLGGTQYF. In nucleotides, the CDR3 is TGTGCCAGCAGCGTAGATCCACTAGGGGGGACCCAGTACTTC.

CDR3 coding DNA: TGCGCCAGCAGCTGGCAGGGGGTCCCCAACACTGAAGCTTTCTTT. Protein product: CASSWQGVPNTEAFF. This chain joins TRBV5-1 and TRBJ1-1; TRBD1 aligns across 7 bases. This CDR3 region has 15 residues. V was clipped by 3 bases and J by 2 bases; unmatched bases: 7. From germline, CDR1 is SGHRS and CDR2 YFSETQ.

The V gene is TRBV9, the J gene TRBJ1-2; 11 positions match TRBD1. The germline V gene has CDR1 SGDLS and CDR2 YYNGEE. This CDR3 contains 15 residues. The V and J ends lost 3 bases and 4 bases, in that order; junction bases with no gene match: 5. The CDR3 DNA is TGTGCCAGCAGCGGCCGGACAGGGGGCAGCTATGGCTACACCTTC. Residues: CASSGRTGGSYGYTF. Combining the CDR3 with reference TRBV9 and TRBJ1-2 gives the whole variable domain DSGVTQTPKHLITATGQRVTLRCSPRSGDLSVYWYQQSLDQGLQFLIQYYNGEERAKGNILERFSAQQFPDLHSELNLSSLELGDSALYFCASSGRTGGSYGYTFGSGTRLTVV.

The chain links TRBV10-3 to TRBJ2-2; TRBD1 matches at 7 bases. Germline values: CDR1 ENHRY, CDR2 SYGVKD. The CDR3 is 14 amino acids. Trimming removed 10 bases from V and 5 bases from J; junction bases left unmatched: 10. The CDR3: CASATGAETGELFF. The CDR3, as DNA: TGTGCCAGCGCAACAGGGGCGGAAACCGGGGAGCTGTTTTTT.

There are a few counts of this clone. The chain carries TRBV29-1 and TRBJ2-7; TRBD2 matches at 8 bases. The CDR3 totals 12 residues. The germline gives CDR1 SQVTM, CDR2 ANQGSEA. V trimming: 4 bases; J trimming: 3 bases; junction bases outside the gene matches: 2. CDR3 region: CSVVSGNYEQYF. CDR3 nucleotide sequence: TGCAGCGTTGTTAGCGGGAACTACGAGCAGTACTTC.